The 2 T cell receptor beta chains below were found in one sample sequenced in a study of blood T cell repertoires in COVID-19. The repertoire was sequenced with immunoSEQ multiplex PCR; TCRdb's copy has only in-frame clones and lacks some. The sample has some 190,000 clones, more than 75% seen once. The sample taken for sequencing was peripheral blood. Receptors were obtained from an older woman with COVID-19, enrolled during active disease.

This clone was counted a single time. The chain recombines TRBV7-2 with TRBJ2-3, with unresolved D. The CDR3 length is 18 residues. V lost 5 bases and J lost 1, with 22 bases in between. From germline, CDR1 is SGHTA and CDR2 FQGNSA. CDR3 protein: CASSRDARVELGTDTQYF. The CDR3 DNA reads TGTGCCAGCAGCCGCGACGCTCGGGTGGAGTTAGGCACAGATACGCAGTATTTT.

The genes are TRBV6-2 or TRBV6-3 and TRBJ1-6, with TRBD1 matching over 7 bases. In germline, CDR1 is MNHEY, CDR2 SVGEGT. V was clipped by 5 bases and J by 6 bases; unmatched bases: 7. CDR3 size: 15 residues. CDR3 amino acids: CASSSAGTANSPLHF. CDR3 sequence (DNA): TGTGCCAGCAGTAGTGCAGGGACAGCTAATTCACCCCTCCACTTT.